The source of this T cell receptor beta chain is a study of T cells in Graves' hyperthyroidism and ophthalmopathy. In this sample, this clonotype turned up many times. Authors of the study amplified TCR beta CDR3 regions from RNA transcripts. During a first-round RT-PCR of the TCR CDR3, the HTBI primer set was used. From the multiplex PCR reads, TCRdb called clonotypes with MiXCR, one entry per CDR3 protein. The profile shows approximately 430,000 distinct CDR3 sequences, roughly 14% of them singletons. Input material: blood. The clonotype was recovered from a man aged 18 to 29 with Graves' ophthalmopathy.

For the CDR3, the DNA is TGTGCCAGCAGTGAAGACAGCTTCTCCTACGAGCAGTACTTC. This sequence encodes CASSEDSFSYEQYF. The rearrangement joins TRBV6-1 to TRBJ2-7; D is ambiguous. Trimming removed 1 base from V and 0 bases from J, with 7 bases in between. The CDR3 loop spans 14 amino acids. CDR1 is MNHNS, CDR2 SASEGT, per germline.